This T cell receptor beta chain came from a study of blood T cells in healthy people across ages. Study-wide results and caveats: Age showed a roughly linear inverse relationship with TCR beta diversity per million T cells.

Many counts were recorded for this clonotype. Its target is unknown. The CDR3 is made up of 14 amino acids. Germline trimming cut 6 bases from V and 0 bases from J; bases unmatched to any gene: 5. A sample-barcoded 5' primer and a J-beta primer mix were used in a second PCR of about 7 to 11 cycles. In TCRdb, the 5' RACE reads were re-called with MiXCR into one record per CDR3 protein. The data hold 1.5 million to 2 million distinct CDR3 sequences, with 25% to 30% observed a single time. The sample was blood. This clonotype was obtained from a woman aged 25 to 45 in good health. V is TRBV12-3 or TRBV12-4 and J is TRBJ2-7, with TRBD2 matching 7 bases. The DNA of the CDR3 is TGTGCCAGCAGCAACGGGAGGAGCTCCTACGAGCAGTACTTC. It encodes CASSNGRSSYEQYF.